The clone carrying this T cell receptor beta chain was observed a few times. Per the germline V gene, CDR1 is SGHRS and CDR2 is YFSETQ. Deletions cut 0 bases from V and 5 bases from J, with 12 bases between. CDR3 length equals 14 residues. Generated by immunoSEQ multiplex PCR, the TCRdb table keeps only in-frame clones and is missing some. The sample includes about 43,000 clones, around nine tenths seen only once; the top ten take 3.5% to 5%. This sample was taken from a study of blood T cell repertoires in COVID-19. Study information: Samples representing acute and convalescent COVID-19 were sourced from the United States, Italy and Spain.

The receptor's source is a man between 35 and 55 years old with COVID-19, enrolled during active disease. V usage is TRBV5-1 and J usage is TRBJ2-7; D remains unclear. The sequenced material came from peripheral blood. The CDR3, as DNA: TGCGCCAGCAGCTTGGCACTCCGCCGGGACGAGCAGTACTTC. It is translated as CASSLALRRDEQYF.